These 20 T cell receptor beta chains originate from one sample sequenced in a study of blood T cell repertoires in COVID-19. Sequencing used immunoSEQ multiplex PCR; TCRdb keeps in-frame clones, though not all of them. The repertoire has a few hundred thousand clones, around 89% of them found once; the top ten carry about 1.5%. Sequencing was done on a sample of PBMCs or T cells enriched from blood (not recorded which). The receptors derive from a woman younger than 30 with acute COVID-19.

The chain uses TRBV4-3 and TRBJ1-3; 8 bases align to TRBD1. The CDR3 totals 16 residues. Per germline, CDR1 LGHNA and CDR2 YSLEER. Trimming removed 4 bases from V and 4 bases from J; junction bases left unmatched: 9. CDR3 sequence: CASSPALQGGGNTIYF. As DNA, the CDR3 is TGCGCCAGCAGCCCAGCCCTACAGGGGGGAGGAAACACCATATATTTT.

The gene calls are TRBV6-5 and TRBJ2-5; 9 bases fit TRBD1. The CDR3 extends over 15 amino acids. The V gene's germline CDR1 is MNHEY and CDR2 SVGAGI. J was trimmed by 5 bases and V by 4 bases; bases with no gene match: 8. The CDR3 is CASSWNRGQGETQYF. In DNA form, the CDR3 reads TGTGCCAGCAGTTGGAACAGGGGGCAGGGGGAGACCCAGTACTTC.

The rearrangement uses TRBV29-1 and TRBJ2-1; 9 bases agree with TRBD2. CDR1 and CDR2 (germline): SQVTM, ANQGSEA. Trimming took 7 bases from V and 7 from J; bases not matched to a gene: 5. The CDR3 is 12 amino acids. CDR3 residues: CSESRGGNEQFF. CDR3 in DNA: TGCAGCGAGTCGCGGGGGGGGAATGAGCAGTTCTTC.

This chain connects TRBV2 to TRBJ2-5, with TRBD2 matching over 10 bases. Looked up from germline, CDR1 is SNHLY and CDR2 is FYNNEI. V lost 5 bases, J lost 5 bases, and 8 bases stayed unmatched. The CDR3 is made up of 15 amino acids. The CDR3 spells CASSWTSGWGETQYF. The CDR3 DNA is TGTGCCAGCAGTTGGACTAGCGGATGGGGGGAGACCCAGTACTTC.

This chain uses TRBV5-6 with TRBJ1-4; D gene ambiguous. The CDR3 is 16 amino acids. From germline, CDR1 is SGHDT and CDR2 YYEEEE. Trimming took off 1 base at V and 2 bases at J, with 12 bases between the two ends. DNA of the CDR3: TGTGCCAGCAGCTTGATGAACATCGGGACTAATGAAAAACTGTTTTTT. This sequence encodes CASSLMNIGTNEKLFF.

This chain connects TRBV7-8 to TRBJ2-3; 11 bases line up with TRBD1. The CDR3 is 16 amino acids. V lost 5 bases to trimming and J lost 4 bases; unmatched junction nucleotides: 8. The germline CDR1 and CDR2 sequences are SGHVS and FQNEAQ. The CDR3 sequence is CASSPGQGAGADTQYF. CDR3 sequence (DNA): TGTGCCAGCAGCCCTGGACAGGGGGCCGGGGCAGATACGCAGTATTTT.

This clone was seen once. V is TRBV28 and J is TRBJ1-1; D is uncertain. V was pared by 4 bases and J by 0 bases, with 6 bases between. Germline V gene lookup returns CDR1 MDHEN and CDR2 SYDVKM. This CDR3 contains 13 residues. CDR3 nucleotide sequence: TGTGCCAGCAGTTACAGCCTGAACACTGAAGCTTTCTTT. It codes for CASSYSLNTEAFF.

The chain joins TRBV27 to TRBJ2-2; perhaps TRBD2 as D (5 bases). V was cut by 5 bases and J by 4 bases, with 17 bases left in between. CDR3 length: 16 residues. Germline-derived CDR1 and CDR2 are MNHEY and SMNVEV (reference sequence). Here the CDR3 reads CASSDWPRVLTGELFF. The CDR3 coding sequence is TGTGCCAGCAGTGATTGGCCGAGGGTCCTCACCGGGGAGCTGTTTTTT.

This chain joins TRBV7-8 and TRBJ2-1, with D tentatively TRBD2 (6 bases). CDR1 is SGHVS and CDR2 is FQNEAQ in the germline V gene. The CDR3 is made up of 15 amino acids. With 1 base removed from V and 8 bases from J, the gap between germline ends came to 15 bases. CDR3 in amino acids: CASSLGGVGGDEQFF. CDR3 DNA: TGTGCCAGCAGCTTAGGGGGGGTAGGCGGGGATGAGCAGTTCTTC. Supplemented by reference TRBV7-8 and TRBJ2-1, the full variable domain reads GAGVSQSPRYKVAKRGQDVALRCDPISGHVSLFWYQQALGQGPEFLTYFQNEAQLDKSGLPSDRFFAERPEGSVSTLKIQRTQQEDSAVYLCASSLGGVGGDEQFFGPGTRLTVL.

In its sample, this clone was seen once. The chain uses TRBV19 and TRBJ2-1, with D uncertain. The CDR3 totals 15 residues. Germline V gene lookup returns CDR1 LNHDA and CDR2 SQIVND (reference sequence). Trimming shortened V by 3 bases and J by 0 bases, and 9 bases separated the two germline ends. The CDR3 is CASSIRSGSYNEQFF. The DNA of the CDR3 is TGTGCCAGTAGTATCAGATCGGGCTCCTACAATGAGCAGTTCTTC.

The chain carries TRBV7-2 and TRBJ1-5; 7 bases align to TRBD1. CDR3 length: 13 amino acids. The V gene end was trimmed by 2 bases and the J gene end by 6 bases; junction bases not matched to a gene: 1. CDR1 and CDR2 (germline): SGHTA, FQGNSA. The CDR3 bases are TGTGCCAGCAGCTTACCAGGGGGTCAGCCCCAGCATTTT. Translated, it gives CASSLPGGQPQHF.

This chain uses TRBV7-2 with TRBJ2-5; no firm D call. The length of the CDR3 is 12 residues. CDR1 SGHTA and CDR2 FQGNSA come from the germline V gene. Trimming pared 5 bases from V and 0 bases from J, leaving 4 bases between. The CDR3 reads CASSLYQETQYF. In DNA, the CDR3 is TGTGCCAGCAGCCTATACCAAGAGACCCAGTACTTC.

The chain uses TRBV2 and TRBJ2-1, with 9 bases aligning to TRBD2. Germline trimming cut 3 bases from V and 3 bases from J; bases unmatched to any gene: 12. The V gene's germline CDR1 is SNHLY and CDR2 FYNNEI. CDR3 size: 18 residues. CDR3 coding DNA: TGTGCCAGCAGTGAGATTAGTTGGCGGGAGGGCCGCTACAATGAGCAGTTCTTC. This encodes CASSEISWREGRYNEQFF.

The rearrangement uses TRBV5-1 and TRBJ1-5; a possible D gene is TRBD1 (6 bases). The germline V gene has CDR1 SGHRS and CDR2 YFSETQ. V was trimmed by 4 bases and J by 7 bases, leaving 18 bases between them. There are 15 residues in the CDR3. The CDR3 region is CASSPTGFPSQPQHF. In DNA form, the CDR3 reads TGCGCCAGCAGCCCGACAGGTTTCCCATCGCAGCCCCAGCATTTT.

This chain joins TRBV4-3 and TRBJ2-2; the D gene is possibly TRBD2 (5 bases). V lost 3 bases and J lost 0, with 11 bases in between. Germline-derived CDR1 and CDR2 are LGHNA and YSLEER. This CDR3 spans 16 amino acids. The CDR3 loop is CASSHSREANTGELFF. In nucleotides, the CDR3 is TGCGCCAGCAGCCACTCGAGGGAAGCGAACACCGGGGAGCTGTTTTTT.

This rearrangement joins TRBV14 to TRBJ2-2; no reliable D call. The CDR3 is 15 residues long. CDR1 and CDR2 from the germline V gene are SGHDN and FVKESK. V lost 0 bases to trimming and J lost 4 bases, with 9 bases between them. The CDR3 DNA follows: TGTGCCAGCAGCCAAGATCGAGTGCCCACCGGGGAGCTGTTTTTT. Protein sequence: CASSQDRVPTGELFF. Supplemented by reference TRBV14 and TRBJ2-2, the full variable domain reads EAGVTQFPSHSVIEKGQTVTLRCDPISGHDNLYWYRRVMGKEIKFLLHFVKESKQDESGMPNNRFLAERTGGTYSTLKVQPAELEDSGVYFCASSQDRVPTGELFFGEGSRLTVL.

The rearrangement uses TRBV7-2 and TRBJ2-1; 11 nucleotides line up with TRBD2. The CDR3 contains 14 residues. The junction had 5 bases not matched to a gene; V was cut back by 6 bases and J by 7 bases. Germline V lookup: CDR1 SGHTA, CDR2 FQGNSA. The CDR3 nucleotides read TGTGCCAGCAGAACTAGCGGGGGTGGAAATGAGCAGTTCTTC. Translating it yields CASRTSGGGNEQFF.

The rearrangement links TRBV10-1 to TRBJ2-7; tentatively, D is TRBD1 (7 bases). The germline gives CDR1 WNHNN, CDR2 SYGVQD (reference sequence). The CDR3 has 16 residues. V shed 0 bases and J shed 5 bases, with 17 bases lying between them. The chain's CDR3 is CASSESGGGGYHEQYF. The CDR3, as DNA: TGCGCCAGCAGTGAGTCGGGTGGAGGGGGCTACCACGAGCAGTACTTC.

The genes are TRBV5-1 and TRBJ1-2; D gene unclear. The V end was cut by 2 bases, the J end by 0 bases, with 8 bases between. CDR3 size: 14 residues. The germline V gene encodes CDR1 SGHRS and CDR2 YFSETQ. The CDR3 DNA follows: TGCGCCAGCAGCTTAGGAGAGACTAACTATGGCTACACCTTC. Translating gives CASSLGETNYGYTF. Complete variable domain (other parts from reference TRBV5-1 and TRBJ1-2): KAGVTQTPRYLIKTRGQQVTLSCSPISGHRSVSWYQQTPGQGLQFLFEYFSETQRNKGNFPGRFSGRQFSNSRSEMNVSTLELGDSALYLCASSLGETNYGYTFGSGTRLTVV.

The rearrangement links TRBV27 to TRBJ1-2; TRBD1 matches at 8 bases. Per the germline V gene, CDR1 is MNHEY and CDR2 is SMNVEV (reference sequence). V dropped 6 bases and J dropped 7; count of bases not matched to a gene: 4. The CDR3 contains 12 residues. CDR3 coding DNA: TGTGCCAGCAGCGACAGGGGTATTGGCTACACCTTC. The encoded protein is CASSDRGIGYTF.